The following is a T cell receptor (beta chain) sequence with its context. Its antigen is currently unknown. TCRdb re-called the 5' RACE reads through MiXCR, storing one row per CDR3 protein. The data contain roughly 230,000 distinct CDR3 sequences, more than 15% of them singletons. The sample comes from a study of CD8 T cells in ankylosing spondylitis. Study-wide findings and caveats: Relatively scarce in peripheral blood, disease-linked clones were CD8+.

The germline V gene has CDR1 SGHVS and CDR2 FQNEAQ. After removal of 1 base from V and 3 bases from J, the junction contained 3 bases not matched to a gene. CDR3 length equals 17 residues. The sequence came from a male donor with ankylosing spondylitis or in good health (not recorded which). The material sequenced was blood, either unsorted or a sorted T cell fraction (not recorded which). This chain uses TRBV7-8 with TRBJ2-1; 13 bases are a match to TRBD2. This chain's CDR3 is CASSLGTSGSLYNEQFF. In nucleotides, the CDR3 is TGTGCCAGCAGCTTAGGGACTAGCGGGAGTCTCTACAATGAGCAGTTCTTC. Full variable domain (remainder filled in from reference TRBV7-8 and TRBJ2-1): GAGVSQSPRYKVAKRGQDVALRCDPISGHVSLFWYQQALGQGPEFLTYFQNEAQLDKSGLPSDRFFAERPEGSVSTLKIQRTQQEDSAVYLCASSLGTSGSLYNEQFFGPGTRLTVL.